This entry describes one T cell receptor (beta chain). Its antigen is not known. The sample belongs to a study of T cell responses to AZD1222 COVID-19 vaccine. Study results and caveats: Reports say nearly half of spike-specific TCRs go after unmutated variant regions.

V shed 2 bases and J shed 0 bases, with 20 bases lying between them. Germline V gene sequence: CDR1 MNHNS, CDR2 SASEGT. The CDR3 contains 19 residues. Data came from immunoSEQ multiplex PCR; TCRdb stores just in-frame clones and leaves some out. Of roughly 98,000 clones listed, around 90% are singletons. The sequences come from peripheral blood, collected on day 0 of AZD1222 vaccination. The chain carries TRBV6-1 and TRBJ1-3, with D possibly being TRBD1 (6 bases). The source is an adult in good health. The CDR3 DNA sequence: TGTGCCAGCAGTGAACTCGGGGCTGACAGGTTGATCTCTGGAAACACCATATATTTT. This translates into CASSELGADRLISGNTIYF.